This record concerns one TCR beta chain sequence. The data belong to a study of T cell repertoires in cytomegalovirus infection. Overall study: Carrying CMV and the relevant HLA type showed in public TCR beta signatures.

Germline V gene sequence: CDR1 SGHTA, CDR2 FQGNSA. The CDR3 length is 15 residues. The J segment lost 7 bases and the V segment lost 2 bases, leaving 7 bases of the junction unmatched. One entry per CDR3 protein results from TCRdb running MiXCR on the reads. The sample records roughly 720,000 distinct CDR3 sequences, approximately 34% being singletons. Sequencing was performed on PBMCs. This chain uses TRBV7-2 with TRBJ1-4; 7 positions match TRBD1. This sequence was found in a human donor in good health (CMV status not recorded). Some clones in this sample may be carry-over from other donors' samples. In DNA form, the CDR3 reads TGTGCCAGCAGCTTAAGAGGGGGCAGGGTTGAAAAACTGTTTTTT. Its translation is CASSLRGGRVEKLFF.